This record covers a single T cell receptor beta chain. Its antigen is undetermined. Under the authors' procedure: Filtering differed because ImmunoSEQ produced junction-only sequences that carried no quality scores. The table came from immunoSEQ multiplex PCR; TCRdb's copy has only in-frame clones and leaves some out. V, J and clone size derive from that table, while D and trimming were established from the DNA sequence. Here the sample spans about 2.1 million clones, about 93% being singletons. Terminally differentiated effector memory CD45RA+ cells were excluded by CCR7 positive selection of CD45RO-negative cells. The data were taken from a study of shared clonotypes between healthy human individuals. Study-level findings and limits: Sampling covered blood only; tissue repertoires likely differ.

CDR1 SGHVS and CDR2 FQNEAQ come from the germline V gene. The CDR3 sequence is 17 residues long. J lost 3 bases, V lost 5 bases, and 11 bases had no gene match. The rearrangement links TRBV7-8 to TRBJ2-7, with 12 nucleotides matching TRBD2. The receptor was isolated from a man aged 18 to 35 in good health. Some clones in this sample may be carry-over from other donors' samples. Sequenced input: naive CD8+ T cells from PBMCs. Here the CDR3 reads CASSLGLAGTLNYEQYF. The CDR3 DNA is TGTGCCAGCAGCCTCGGACTAGCGGGGACTCTGAACTACGAGCAGTACTTC.